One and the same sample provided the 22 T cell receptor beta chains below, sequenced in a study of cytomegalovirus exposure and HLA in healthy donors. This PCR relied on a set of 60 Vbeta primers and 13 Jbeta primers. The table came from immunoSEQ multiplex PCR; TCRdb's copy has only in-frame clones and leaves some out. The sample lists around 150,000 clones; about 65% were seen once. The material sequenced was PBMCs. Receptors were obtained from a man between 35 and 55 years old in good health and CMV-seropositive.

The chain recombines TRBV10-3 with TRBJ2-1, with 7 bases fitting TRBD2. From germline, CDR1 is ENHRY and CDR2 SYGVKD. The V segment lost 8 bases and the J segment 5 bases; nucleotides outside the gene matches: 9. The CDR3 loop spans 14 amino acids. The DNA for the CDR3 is TGTGCCATCTGGCGGGGAGGGTCGGACAATGAGCAGTTCTTC. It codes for CAIWRGGSDNEQFF.

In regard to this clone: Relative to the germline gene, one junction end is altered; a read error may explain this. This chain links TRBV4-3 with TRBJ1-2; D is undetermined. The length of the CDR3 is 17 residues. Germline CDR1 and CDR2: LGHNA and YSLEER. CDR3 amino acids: CASSQDPSMGSVDGHTF. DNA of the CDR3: TGCGCCAGCAGCCAAGATCCCTCCATGGGTAGCGTCGATGGCCACACCTTC.

CDR3 nucleotide sequence: TGTGCCAGCAGTGAGACAACAGGGTTCAACTATGGCTACACCTTC. Protein: CASSETTGFNYGYTF. This sequence joins TRBV25-1 and TRBJ1-2; D is perhaps TRBD1 (6 bases). The germline CDR1 and CDR2 sequences are MGHDK and SYGVNS. This CDR3 is built from 15 residues. V shed 3 bases and J shed 2 bases, with 13 bases lying between them.

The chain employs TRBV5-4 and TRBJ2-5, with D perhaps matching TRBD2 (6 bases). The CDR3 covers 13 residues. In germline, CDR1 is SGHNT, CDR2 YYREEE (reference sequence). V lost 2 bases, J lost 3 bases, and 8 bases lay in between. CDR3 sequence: CASSFGGEETQYF. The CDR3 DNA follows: TGTGCCAGCAGCTTTGGAGGGGAAGAGACCCAGTACTTC.

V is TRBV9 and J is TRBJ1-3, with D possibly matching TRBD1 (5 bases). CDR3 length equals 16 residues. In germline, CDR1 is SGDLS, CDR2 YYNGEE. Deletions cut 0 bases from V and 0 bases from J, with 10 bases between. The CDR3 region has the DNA TGTGCCAGCAGCGTAGGGGGCCTTAACTCTGGAAACACCATATATTTT. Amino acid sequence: CASSVGGLNSGNTIYF.

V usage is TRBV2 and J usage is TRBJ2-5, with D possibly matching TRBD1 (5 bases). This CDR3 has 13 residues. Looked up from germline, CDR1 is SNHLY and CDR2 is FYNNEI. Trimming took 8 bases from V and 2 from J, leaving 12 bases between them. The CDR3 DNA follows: TGTGCCAGCGCCTCGGACACGCAAGAGACCCAGTACTTC. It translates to CASASDTQETQYF.

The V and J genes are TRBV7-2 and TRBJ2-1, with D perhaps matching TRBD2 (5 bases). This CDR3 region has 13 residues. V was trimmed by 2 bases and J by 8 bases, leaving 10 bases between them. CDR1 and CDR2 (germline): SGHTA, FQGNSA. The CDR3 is CASSLWGSDEQFF. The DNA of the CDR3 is TGTGCCAGCAGCTTATGGGGTAGCGATGAGCAGTTCTTC.

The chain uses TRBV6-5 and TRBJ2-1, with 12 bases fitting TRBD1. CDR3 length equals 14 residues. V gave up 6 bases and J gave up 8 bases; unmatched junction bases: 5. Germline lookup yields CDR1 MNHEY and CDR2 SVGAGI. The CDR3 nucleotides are TGTGCCAGCAGATCGGGACAGGGGGCTCATGAGCAGTTCTTC. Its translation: CASRSGQGAHEQFF.

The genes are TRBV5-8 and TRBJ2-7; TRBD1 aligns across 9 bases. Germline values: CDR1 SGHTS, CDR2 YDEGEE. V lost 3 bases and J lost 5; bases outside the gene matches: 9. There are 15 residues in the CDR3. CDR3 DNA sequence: TGTGCCAGCAGCTCCTCCGGGACAGGGCGACACGAGCAGTACTTC. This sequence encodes CASSSSGTGRHEQYF.

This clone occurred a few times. CDR3 residues: CASSPPGTGTYEQYF. The CDR3 nucleotides read TGTGCCAGCAGCCCTCCGGGGACAGGGACATACGAGCAGTACTTC. The chain couples TRBV11-1 to TRBJ2-7; 9 positions agree with TRBD1. The CDR3 covers 15 residues. Trimming took 5 bases from V and 4 from J; bases not matched to a gene: 9. Germline CDR1 SGHAT, CDR2 FQDESV (reference sequence).

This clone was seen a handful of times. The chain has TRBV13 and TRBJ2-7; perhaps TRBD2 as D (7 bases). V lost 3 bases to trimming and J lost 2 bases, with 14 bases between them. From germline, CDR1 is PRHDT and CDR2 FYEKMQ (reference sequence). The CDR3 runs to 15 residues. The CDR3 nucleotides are TGTGCCAGCAGCTTGCGGGGGAAGGGGGCCTACGAGCAGTACTTC. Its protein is CASSLRGKGAYEQYF.

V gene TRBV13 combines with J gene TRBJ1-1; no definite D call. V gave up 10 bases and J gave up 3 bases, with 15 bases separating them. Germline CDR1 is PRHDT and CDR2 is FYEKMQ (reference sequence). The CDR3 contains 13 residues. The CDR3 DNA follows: TGTGCCACCCTACGTAGTTGGTACACTGAAGCTTTCTTT. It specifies CATLRSWYTEAFF.

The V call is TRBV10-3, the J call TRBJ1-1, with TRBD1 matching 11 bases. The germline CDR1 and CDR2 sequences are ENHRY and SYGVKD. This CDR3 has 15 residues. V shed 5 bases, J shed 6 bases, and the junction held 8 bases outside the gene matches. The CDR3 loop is CAISRDRGEGSEAFF. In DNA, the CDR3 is TGTGCCATCAGTAGGGACAGGGGGGAAGGGTCTGAAGCTTTCTTT.

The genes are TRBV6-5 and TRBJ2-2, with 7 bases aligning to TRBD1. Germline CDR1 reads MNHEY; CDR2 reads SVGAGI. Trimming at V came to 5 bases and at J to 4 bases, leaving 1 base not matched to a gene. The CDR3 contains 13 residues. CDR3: CASSRDSTGELFF. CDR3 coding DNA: TGTGCCAGCAGTCGGGACAGCACCGGGGAGCTGTTTTTT.

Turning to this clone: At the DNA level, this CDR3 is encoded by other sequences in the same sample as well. The CDR3 DNA is TGCGCCAGCAGCTACAGGGGGAGCTCCTACGAGCAGTACTTC. Its protein product is CASSYRGSSYEQYF. The chain carries TRBV5-1 and TRBJ2-7; 8 bases fit TRBD1. The trim removed 3 bases at V and 0 bases at J, leaving 2 bases unmatched. Germline V lookup: CDR1 SGHRS, CDR2 YFSETQ. The CDR3 is 14 amino acids.

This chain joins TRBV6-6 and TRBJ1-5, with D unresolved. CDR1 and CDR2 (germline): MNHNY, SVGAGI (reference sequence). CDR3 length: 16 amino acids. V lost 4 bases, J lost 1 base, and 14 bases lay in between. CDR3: CASSSPSGESNQPQHF. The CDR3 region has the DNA TGTGCCAGCAGTTCGCCCTCGGGAGAGAGCAATCAGCCCCAGCATTTT.

The CDR3 DNA sequence: TGTGCCAGCAGCTTCCTAGGACAGGGGAGAGGGGATGAGCAGTTCTTC. It codes for CASSFLGQGRGDEQFF. The genes are TRBV11-1 and TRBJ2-1; 9 bases are shared with TRBD1. The CDR3 is 16 amino acids. Germline trimming cut 3 bases from V and 8 bases from J; bases unmatched to any gene: 11. Germline assignment: CDR1 SGHAT and CDR2 FQDESV (reference sequence).

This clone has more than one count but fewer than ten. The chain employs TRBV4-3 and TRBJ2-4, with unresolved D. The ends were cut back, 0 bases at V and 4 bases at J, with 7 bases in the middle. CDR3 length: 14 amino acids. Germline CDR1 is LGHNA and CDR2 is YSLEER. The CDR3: CASSQDRQKNIQYF. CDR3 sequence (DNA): TGCGCCAGCAGCCAAGATCGTCAGAAAAACATTCAGTACTTC.

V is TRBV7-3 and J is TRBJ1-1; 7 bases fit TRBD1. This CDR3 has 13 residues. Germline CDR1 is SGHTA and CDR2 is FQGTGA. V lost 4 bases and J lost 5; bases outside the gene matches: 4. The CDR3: CASSYTGVTEAFF. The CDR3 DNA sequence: TGTGCCAGCAGCTACACAGGGGTGACTGAAGCTTTCTTT. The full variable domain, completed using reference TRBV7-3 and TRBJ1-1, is GAGVSQTPSNKVTEKGKYVELRCDPISGHTALYWYRQSLGQGPEFLIYFQGTGAADDSGLPNDRFFAVRPEGSVSTLKIQRTERGDSAVYLCASSYTGVTEAFFGQGTRLTVV.

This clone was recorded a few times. The CDR3 loop is CASTNSGGELFF. CDR3 coding DNA: TGTGCCAGCACCAACTCGGGGGGAGAGCTGTTTTTT. The rearrangement uses TRBV6-6 and TRBJ2-2, with 7 bases that match TRBD2. CDR1 and CDR2 (germline): MNHNY, SVGAGI (reference sequence). The J segment lost 11 bases and the V segment lost 7 bases, leaving 7 bases of the junction unmatched. This CDR3 is 12 amino acids long.

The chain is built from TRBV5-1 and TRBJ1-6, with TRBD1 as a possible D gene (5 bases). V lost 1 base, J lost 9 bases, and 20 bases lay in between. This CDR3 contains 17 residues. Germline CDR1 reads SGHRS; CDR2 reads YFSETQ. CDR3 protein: CASSLNPAEGRGSPLHF. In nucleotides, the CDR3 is TGCGCCAGCAGCTTGAATCCCGCGGAGGGGCGAGGTTCACCCCTCCACTTT.

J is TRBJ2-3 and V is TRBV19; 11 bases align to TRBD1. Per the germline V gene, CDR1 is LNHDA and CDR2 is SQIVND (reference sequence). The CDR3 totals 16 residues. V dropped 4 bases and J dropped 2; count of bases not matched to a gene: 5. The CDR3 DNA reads TGTGCCAGTAGTACGGGGACAGGGGGACACACAGATACGCAGTATTTT. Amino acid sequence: CASSTGTGGHTDTQYF.